This T cell receptor beta chain was identified in a study of blood T cell repertoires in COVID-19. The wider study: Spain, Italy and the United States supplied samples that represented acute and convalescent COVID-19.

The CDR3 is 14 amino acids. Germline CDR1 and CDR2: LNHDA and SQIVND (reference sequence). V was pared by 6 bases and J by 7 bases, with 19 bases between. Sequenced by immunoSEQ multiplex PCR; TCRdb stores in-frame clones only, minus some. Among some 300,000 clones listed, more than 75% were seen once. Sample: peripheral blood. J is TRBJ2-7 and V is TRBV19; possible D gene TRBD1, 6 bases. This TCR was sampled from a man in his 70s with acute or convalescent COVID-19. CDR3 nucleotide sequence: TGTGCCAGTAGCCCCCGGGACGGGACAAATGAGCAGTACTTC. This sequence encodes CASSPRDGTNEQYF.